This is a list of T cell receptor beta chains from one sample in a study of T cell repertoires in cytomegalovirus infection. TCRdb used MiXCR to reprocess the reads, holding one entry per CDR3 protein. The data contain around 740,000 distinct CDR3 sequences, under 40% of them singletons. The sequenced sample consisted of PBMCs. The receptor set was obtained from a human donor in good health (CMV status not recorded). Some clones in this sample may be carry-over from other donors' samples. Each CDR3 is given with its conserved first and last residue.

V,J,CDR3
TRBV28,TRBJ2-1,CASSFLTSGSLRGQYNEQFF
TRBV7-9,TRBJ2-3,CASSHDREINTDTQYF
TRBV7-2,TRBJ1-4,CASSFNGGSNEKLFF
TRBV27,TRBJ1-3,CASSATGARNTIYF
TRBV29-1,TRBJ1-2,CSVLKGRDGISGSTF
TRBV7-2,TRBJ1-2,CASSLKGGPQTIYGYTF
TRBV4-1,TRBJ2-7,CANSQALLGGYEQYF
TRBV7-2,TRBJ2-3,CASSPKTSGRGDTQYF
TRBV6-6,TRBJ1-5,CASSYGRGVPNQPQHF
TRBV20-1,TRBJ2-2,CSAQGTYTGELFF
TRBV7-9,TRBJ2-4,CASSLETGPKNIQYF
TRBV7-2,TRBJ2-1,CASSLPGLAGNEQFF
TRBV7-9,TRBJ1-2,CASSSHLQGHYGYTF
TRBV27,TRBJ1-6,CASGLAPLHF
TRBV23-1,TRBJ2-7,CASSQSGPISYEQYF
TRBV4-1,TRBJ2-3,CASSQSAPSTDTQYF
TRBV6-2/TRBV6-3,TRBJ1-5,CASRRGESGNQPQHF
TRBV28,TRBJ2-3,CASKGGSTDTQYF